This T cell receptor beta chain stems from a study of blood T cell repertoires in COVID-19. The germline V gene encodes CDR1 GTSNPN and CDR2 SVGIG (reference sequence). This CDR3 spans 14 amino acids. With 2 bases clipped from V and 8 bases from J, the junction kept 7 bases outside the gene matches. Only in-frame clones appear in the TCRdb table, and some are missing; sequencing was by immunoSEQ multiplex PCR. The table shows 40,000 to 50,000 clones, with about 82% occurring only once. The specimen sequenced was peripheral blood. The TCR was taken from an older man with acute or convalescent COVID-19. V gene TRBV30 combines with J gene TRBJ1-4, with 8 bases lining up with TRBD1. The CDR3 bases are TGTGCCTGGAGTATAACAGGGGGAGGAGAAAAACTGTTTTTT. This encodes CAWSITGGGEKLFF.